This T cell receptor beta chain was obtained from a study of CD8+ T cells in alopecia areata. Notes on the study in general: Any link of baseline CD8+ expansion to response, resting on one nonresponder, remains uncertain. Higher clonality than in normal scalp was seen in lesional scalp, especially alopecia totalis/universalis.

On this clone itself: Antigen unknown.

RNA extraction and reverse transcription yielded cDNA as sequencing template. Libraries were prepared by immunoSEQ multiplex PCR; TCRdb keeps only in-frame clonotypes and omits some of them. This sample carries 200,000 to 250,000 clones, under 75% of them seen once, and the ten largest clones take around 1.4%. The CDR3 covers 11 residues. The germline V gene has CDR1 LGHNA and CDR2 YSLEER. V gave up 6 bases and J gave up 1 base, with 3 bases separating them. Treatment meaning: oral pan-JAK inhibitor, 5-10 mg twice daily. From alopecia areata patients, lesional scalp punch biopsies and peripheral blood were collected.

This chain connects TRBV4-3 to TRBJ1-1; D unresolved. Sequencing was performed on CD4+ T cells sorted from blood, taken at week 4, from a patient treated with tofacitinib. This TCR was sampled from a human donor with alopecia areata. CDR3 DNA: TGCGCCAGCAGAAAGAACACTGAAGCTTTCTTT. Protein product: CASRKNTEAFF.